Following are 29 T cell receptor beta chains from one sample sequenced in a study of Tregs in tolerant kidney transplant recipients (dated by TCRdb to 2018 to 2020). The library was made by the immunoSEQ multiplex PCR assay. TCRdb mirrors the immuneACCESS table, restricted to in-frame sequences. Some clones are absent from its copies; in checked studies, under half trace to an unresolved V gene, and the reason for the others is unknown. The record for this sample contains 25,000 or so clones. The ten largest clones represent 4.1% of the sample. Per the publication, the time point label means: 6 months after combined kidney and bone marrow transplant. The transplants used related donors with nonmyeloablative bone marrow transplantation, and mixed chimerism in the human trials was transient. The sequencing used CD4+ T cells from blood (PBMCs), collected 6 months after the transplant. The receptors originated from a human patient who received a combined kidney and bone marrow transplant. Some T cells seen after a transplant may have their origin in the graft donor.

Incomplete CDR3 DNA: TGTGCCAGTAGACTCCGGGACAGGGGCGTCTCTGGAAACACC. Translated: CASRLRDRGVSGNT. In full, the CDR3 is CASRLRDRGVSGNTIYF. The chain links TRBV19 to TRBJ1-3; 10 bases are shared with TRBD1. The read terminates 3 residues ahead of where the CDR3 ends, so the germline J gene completes it. Per the germline V gene, CDR1 is LNHDA and CDR2 is SQIVND (reference sequence). This CDR3 is 17 amino acids long. The V gene end was trimmed by 6 bases and the J gene end by 0 bases; junction bases not matched to a gene: 8.

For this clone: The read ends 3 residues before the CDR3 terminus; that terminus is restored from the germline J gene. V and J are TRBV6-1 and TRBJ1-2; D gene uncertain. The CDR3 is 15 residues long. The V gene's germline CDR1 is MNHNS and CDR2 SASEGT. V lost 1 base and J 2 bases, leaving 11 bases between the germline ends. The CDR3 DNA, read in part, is TGTGCCAGCAGTGAAGGCTTGACACTGAACTATGGC. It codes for CASSEGLTLNYG. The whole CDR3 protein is CASSEGLTLNYGYTF.

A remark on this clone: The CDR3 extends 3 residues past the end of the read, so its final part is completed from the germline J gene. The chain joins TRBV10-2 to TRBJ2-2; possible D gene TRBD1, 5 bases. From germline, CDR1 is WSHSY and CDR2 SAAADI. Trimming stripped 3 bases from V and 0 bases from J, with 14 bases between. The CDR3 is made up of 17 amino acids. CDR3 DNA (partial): TGCGCCAGCAGTGACTTCAAGCAGGGCGCGAACACCGGGGAG. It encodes CASSDFKQGANTGE. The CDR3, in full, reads CASSDFKQGANTGELFF.

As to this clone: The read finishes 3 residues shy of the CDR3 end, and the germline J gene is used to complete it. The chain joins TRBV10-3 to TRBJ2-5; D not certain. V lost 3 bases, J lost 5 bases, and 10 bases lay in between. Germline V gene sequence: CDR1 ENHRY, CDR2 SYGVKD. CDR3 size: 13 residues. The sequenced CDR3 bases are TGTGCCATCAGTGATCATAGTCTGGAGACC. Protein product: CAISDHSLET. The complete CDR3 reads CAISDHSLETQYF.

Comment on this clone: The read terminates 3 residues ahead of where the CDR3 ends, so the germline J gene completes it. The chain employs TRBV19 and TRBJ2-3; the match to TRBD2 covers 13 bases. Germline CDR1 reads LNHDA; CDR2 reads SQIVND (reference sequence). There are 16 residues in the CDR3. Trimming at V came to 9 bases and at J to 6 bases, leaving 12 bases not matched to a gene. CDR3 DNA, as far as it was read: TGTGCCAGCACTTCCGCACGGACTAGCGGGAGTGATACG. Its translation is CASTSARTSGSDT. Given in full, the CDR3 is CASTSARTSGSDTQYF.

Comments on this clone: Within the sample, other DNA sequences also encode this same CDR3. Partial CDR3 DNA: TGCAGTGCTTTAAACACAGATACG. Its translation is CSALNTDT. The entire CDR3 reads CSALNTDTQYF. The J gene is TRBJ2-3, the V gene TRBV20-1; D is uncertain. The CDR3 end falls 3 residues outside the read, so it is completed with the germline J gene. This CDR3 has 11 residues. The V end was cut by 5 bases, the J end by 2 bases, with 5 bases between. Germline-derived CDR1 and CDR2 are DFQATT and SNEGSKA (reference sequence).

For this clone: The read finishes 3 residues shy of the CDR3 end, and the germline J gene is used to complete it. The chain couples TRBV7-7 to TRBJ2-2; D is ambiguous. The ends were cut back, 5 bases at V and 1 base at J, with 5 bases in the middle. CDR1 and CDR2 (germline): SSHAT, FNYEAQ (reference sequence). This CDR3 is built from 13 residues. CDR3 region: CASSPMNTGELFF. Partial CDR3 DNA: TGTGCCAGCAGCCCAATGAACACCGGGGAG.

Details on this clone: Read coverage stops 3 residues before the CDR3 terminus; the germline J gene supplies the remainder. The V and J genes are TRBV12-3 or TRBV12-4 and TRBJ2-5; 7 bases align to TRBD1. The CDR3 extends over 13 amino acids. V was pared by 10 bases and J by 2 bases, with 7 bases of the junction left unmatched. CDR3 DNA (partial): TGTGCCATTGGACAGGTGGGGCAAGAGACC. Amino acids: CAIGQVGQET. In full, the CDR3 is CAIGQVGQETQYF.

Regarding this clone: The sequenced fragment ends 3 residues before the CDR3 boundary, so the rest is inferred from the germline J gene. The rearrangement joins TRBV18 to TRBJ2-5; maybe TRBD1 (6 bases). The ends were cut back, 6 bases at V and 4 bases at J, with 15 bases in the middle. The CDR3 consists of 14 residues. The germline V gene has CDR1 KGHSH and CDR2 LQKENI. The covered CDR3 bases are TGTGCCAGCTCGGACCGGGACACCGCAGAGACC. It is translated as CASSDRDTAET. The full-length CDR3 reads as CASSDRDTAETQYF. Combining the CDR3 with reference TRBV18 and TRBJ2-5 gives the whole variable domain NAGVMQNPRHLVRRRGQEARLRCSPMKGHSHVYWYRQLPEEGLKFMVYLQKENIIDESGMPKERFSAEFPKEGPSILRIQQVVRGDSAAYFCASSDRDTAETQYFGPGTRLLVL.

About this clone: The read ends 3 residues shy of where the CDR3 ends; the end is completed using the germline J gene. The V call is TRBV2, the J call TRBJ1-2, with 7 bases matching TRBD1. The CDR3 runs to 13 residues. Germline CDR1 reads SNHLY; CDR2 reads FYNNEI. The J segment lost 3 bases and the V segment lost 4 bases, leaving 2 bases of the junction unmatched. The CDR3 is CASSVGGHYGYTF. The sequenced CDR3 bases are TGTGCCAGCAGTGTAGGGGGCCACTATGGC.

CDR3 amino acids: CASSFGTNIQETQYF. CDR3 DNA (partial): TGCGCCAGCAGCTTCGGGACAAACATCCAAGAGACC. The chain links TRBV5-1 to TRBJ2-5; a weak D match, TRBD1 (6 bases). Sequencing ends 3 residues short of the CDR3 end; the germline J gene provides the rest. This CDR3 is 15 amino acids long. Between the trimmed V and J ends, which lost 2 bases and 1 base, there was a span of 12 bases. Germline values: CDR1 SGHRS, CDR2 YFSETQ. Based on the CDR3 plus reference TRBV5-1 and TRBJ2-5, the full variable domain is KAGVTQTPRYLIKTRGQQVTLSCSPISGHRSVSWYQQTPGQGLQFLFEYFSETQRNKGNFPGRFSGRQFSNSRSEMNVSTLELGDSALYLCASSFGTNIQETQYFGPGTRLLVL.

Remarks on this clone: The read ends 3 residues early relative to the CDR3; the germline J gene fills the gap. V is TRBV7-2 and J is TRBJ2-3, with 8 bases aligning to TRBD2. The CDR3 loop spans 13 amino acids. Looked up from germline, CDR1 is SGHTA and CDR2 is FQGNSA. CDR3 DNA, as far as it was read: TGTGCCAGCAGCGCTGGTACTAGCGGATCG. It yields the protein CASSAGTSGS. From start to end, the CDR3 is CASSAGTSGSQYF.

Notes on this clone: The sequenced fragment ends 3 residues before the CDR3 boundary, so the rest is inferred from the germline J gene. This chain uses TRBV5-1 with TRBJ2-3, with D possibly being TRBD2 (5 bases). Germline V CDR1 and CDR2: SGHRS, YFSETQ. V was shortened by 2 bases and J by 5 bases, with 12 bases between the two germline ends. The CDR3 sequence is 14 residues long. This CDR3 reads CASSFGGSVDTQYF. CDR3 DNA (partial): TGCGCCAGCAGCTTCGGCGGGTCCGTAGATACG.

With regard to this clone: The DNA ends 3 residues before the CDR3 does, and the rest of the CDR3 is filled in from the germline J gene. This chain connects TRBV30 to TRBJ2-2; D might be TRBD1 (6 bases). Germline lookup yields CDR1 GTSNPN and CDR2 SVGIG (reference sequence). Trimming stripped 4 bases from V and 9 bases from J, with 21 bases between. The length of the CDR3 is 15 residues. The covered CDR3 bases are TGTGCCTGGACACCCAGGGGAGCGGCGAGGAGGGAG. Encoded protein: CAWTPRGAARRE. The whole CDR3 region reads CAWTPRGAARRELFF.

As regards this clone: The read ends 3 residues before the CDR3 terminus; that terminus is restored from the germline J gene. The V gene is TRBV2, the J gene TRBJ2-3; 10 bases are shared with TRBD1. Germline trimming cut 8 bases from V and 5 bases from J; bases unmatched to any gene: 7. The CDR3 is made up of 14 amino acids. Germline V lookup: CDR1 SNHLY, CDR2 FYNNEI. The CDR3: CASSQDRGRDTQYF. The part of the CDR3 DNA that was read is TGTGCCAGCTCGCAAGACAGGGGGCGAGATACG.

CDR3 sequence: CASSTQGGVETQYF. CDR3 DNA (partial): TGTGCCAGCTCAACACAGGGAGGGGTAGAGACC. The V and J genes are TRBV18 and TRBJ2-5, with a weak D call TRBD2 (7 bases). The CDR3 end is not reached by the read, which stops 3 residues before it; the germline J gene fills it in. In germline, CDR1 is KGHSH, CDR2 LQKENI. The CDR3 is made up of 14 amino acids. V dropped 5 bases and J dropped 4 bases, with 14 bases sitting between them. The full variable domain, in which reference TRBV18 and TRBJ2-5 provide the parts outside the CDR3, is NAGVMQNPRHLVRRRGQEARLRCSPMKGHSHVYWYRQLPEEGLKFMVYLQKENIIDESGMPKERFSAEFPKEGPSILRIQQVVRGDSAAYFCASSTQGGVETQYFGPGTRLLVL.

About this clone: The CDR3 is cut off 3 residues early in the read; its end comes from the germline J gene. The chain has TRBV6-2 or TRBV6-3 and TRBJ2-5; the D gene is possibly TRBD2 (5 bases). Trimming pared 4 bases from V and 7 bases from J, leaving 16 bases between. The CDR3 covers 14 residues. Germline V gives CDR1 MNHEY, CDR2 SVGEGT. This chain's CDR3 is CASSSSHLGGTQYF. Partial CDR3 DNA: TGTGCCAGCAGTTCGAGCCATCTAGGAGGGACC.

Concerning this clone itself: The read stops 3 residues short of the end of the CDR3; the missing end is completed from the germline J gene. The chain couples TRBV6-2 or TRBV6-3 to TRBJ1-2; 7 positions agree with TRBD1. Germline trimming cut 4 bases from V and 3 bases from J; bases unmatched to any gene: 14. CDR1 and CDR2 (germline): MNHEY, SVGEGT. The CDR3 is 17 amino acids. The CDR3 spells CASSSPRLYRGDYGYTF. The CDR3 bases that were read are TGTGCCAGCAGTTCCCCCCGATTGTACAGGGGAGACTATGGC.

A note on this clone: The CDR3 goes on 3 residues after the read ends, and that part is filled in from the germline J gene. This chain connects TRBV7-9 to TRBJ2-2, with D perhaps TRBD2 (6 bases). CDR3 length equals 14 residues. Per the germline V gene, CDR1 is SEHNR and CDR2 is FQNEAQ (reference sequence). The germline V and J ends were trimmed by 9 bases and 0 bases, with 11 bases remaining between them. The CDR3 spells CARDGGTNTGELFF. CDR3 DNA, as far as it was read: TGTGCCAGGGATGGGGGGACGAACACCGGGGAG.

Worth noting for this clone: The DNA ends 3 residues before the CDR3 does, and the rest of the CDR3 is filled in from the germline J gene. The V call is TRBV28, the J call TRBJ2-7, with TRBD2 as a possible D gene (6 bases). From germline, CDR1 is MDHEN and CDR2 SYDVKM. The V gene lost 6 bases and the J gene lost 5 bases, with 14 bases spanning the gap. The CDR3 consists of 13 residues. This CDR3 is CASSPGLFHEQYF. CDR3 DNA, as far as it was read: TGTGCCAGCAGCCCGGGACTCTTCCACGAG.

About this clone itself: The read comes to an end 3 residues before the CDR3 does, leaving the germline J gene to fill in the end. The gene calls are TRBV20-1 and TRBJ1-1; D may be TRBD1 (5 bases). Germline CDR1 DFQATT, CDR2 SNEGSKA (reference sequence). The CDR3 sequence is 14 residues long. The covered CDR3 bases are TGCAGTGCCCGGGTCAAGTTCCGACAGACTGGG. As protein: CSARVKFRQTG. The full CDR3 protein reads CSARVKFRQTGAFF.

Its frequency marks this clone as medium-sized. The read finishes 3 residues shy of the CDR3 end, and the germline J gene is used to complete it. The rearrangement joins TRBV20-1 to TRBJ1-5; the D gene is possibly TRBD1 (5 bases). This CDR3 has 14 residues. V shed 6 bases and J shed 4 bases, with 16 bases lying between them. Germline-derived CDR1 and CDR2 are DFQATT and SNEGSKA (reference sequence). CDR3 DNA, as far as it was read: TGCAGTGCACGGTTCGGGGGGTCGAATCAGCCC. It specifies CSARFGGSNQP. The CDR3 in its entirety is CSARFGGSNQPQHF.

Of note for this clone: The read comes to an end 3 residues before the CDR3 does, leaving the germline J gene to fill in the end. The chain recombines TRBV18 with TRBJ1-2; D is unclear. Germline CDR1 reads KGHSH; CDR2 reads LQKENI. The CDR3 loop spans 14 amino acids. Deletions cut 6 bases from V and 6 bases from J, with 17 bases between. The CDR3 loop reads CASSLNGRRDGYTF. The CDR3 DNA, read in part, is TGTGCCAGCTCTCTGAATGGAAGAAGGGATGGC.

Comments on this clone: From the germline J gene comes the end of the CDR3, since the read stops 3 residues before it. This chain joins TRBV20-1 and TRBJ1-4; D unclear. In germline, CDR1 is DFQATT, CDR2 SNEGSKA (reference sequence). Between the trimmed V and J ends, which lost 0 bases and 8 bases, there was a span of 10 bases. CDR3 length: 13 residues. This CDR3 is CSAREDLDEKLFF. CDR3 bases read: TGCAGTGCTAGAGAGGACTTAGACGAAAAA.

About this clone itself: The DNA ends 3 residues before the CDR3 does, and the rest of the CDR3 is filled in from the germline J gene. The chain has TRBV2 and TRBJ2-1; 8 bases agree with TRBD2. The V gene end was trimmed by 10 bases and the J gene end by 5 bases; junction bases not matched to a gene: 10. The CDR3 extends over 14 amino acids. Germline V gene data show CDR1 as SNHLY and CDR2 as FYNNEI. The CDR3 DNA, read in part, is TGTGCCACCAAAACCAGCGGGAGTAACAATGAG. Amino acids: CATKTSGSNNE. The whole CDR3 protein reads CATKTSGSNNEQFF.

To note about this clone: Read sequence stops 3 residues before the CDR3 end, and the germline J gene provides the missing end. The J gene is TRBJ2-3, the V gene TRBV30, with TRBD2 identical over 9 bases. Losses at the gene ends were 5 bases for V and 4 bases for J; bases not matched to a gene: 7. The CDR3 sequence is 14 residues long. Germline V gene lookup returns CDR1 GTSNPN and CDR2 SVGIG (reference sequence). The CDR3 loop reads CAWGLLAGADTQYF. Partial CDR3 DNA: TGTGCCTGGGGACTACTAGCGGGTGCAGATACG.

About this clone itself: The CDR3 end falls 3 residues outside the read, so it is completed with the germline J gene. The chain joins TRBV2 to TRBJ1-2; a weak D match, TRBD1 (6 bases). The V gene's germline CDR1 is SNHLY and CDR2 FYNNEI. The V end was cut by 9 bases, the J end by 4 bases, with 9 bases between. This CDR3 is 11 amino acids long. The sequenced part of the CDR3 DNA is TGTGCCAGACAGGGCCCCTATGGC. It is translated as CARQGPYG. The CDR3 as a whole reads CARQGPYGYTF.

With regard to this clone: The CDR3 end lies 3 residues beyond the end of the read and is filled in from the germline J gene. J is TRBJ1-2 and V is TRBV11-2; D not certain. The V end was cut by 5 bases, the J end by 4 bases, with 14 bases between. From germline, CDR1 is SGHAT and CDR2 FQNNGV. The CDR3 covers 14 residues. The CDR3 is CASSPRVTFYGYTF. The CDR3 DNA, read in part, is TGTGCCAGCAGCCCGAGGGTCACATTCTATGGC.

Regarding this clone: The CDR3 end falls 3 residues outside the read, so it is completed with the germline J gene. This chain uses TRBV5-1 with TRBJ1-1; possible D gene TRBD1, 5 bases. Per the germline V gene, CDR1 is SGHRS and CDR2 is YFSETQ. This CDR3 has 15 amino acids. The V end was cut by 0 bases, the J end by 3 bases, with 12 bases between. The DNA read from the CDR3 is TGCGCCAGCAGCTTGGATTGGGCGGGGCACACTGAA. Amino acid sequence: CASSLDWAGHTE. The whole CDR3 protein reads CASSLDWAGHTEAFF.